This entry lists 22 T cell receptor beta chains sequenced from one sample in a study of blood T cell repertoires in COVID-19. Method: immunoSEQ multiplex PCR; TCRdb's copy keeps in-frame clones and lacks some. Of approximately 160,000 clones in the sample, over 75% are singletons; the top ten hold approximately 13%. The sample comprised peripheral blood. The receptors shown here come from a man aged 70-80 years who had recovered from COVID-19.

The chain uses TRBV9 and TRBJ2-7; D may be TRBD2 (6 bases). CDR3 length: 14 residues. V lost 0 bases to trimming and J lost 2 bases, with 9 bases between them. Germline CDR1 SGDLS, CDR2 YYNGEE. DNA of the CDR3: TGTGCCAGCAGCGTAGGGGGGGTCACCTACGAGCAGTACTTC. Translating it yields CASSVGGVTYEQYF.

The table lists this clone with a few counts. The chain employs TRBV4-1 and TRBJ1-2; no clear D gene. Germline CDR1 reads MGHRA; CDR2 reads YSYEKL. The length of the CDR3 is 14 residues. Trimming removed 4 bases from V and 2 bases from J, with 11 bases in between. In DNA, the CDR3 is TGCGCCAGCAGCCCCCCTCGCCAGAACTATGGCTACACCTTC. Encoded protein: CASSPPRQNYGYTF.

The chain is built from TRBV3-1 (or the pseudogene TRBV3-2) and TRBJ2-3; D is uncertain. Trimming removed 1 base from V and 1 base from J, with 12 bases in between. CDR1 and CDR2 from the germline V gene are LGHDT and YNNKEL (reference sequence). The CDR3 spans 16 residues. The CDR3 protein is CASSQAAGLRTDTQYF. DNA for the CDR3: TGTGCCAGCAGCCAAGCTGCCGGTCTTCGCACAGATACGCAGTATTTT.

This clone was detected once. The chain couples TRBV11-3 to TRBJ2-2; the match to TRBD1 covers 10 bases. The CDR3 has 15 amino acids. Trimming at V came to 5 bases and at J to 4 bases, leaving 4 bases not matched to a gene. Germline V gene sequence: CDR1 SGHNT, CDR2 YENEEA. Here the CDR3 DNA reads TGTGCCAGCAGCACCGGGACAGGGGTCACCGGGGAGCTGTTTTTT. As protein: CASSTGTGVTGELFF.

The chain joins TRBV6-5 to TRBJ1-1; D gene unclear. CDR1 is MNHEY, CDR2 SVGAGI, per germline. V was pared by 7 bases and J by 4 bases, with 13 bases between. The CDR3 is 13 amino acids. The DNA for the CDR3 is TGTGCCAGCACCCACCCGGGAGGCACTGAAGCTTTCTTT. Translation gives CASTHPGGTEAFF.

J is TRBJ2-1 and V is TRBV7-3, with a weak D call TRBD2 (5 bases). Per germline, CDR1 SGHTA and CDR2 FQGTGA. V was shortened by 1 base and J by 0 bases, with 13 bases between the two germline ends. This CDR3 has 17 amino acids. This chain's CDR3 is CASSLMGAASSYNEQFF. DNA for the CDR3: TGTGCCAGCAGCTTAATGGGAGCGGCAAGCTCCTACAATGAGCAGTTCTTC.

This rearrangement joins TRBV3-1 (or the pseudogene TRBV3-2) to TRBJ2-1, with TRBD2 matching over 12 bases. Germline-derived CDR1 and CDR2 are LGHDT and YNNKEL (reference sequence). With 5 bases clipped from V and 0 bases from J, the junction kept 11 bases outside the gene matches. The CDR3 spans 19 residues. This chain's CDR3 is CASSGRASGRGSSYNEQFF. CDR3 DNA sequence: TGTGCCAGCAGCGGCCGAGCTAGCGGGAGGGGGAGCTCCTACAATGAGCAGTTCTTC.

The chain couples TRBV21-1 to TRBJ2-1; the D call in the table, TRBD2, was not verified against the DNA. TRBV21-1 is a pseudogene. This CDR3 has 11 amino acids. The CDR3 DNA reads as TGTGCCAGCATCTTATTCCATGAGCAGTTCTTC. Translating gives CASILFHEQFF.

The CDR3, as DNA: TGTGCCAGCAGTCCCCAGGGTAATCAGCCCCAGCATTTT. This encodes CASSPQGNQPQHF. The chain recombines TRBV12-3 or TRBV12-4 with TRBJ1-5; D is possibly TRBD1 (5 bases). CDR3 length equals 13 residues. The V end lost 5 bases, the J end lost 4 bases, and 9 bases lay between the germline ends.

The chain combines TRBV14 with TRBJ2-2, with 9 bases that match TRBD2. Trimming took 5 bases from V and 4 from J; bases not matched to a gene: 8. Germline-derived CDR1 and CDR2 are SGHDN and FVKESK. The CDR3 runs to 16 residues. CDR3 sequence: CASSKGLAFGTGELFF. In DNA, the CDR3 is TGTGCCAGCAGCAAGGGACTAGCTTTTGGCACCGGGGAGCTGTTTTTT.

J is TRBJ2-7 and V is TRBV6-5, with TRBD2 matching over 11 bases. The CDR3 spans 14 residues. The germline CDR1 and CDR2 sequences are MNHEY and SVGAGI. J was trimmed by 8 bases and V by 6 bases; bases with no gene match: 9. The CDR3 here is CASRNARLAGKQYF. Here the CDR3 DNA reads TGTGCCAGCAGAAATGCGAGACTAGCGGGAAAGCAGTACTTC.

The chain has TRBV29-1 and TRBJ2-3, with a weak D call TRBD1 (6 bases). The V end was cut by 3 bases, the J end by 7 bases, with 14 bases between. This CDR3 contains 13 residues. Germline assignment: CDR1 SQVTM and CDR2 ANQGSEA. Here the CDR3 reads CSVDRTVKNTQYF. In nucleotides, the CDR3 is TGCAGCGTTGACCGGACAGTTAAAAATACGCAGTATTTT.

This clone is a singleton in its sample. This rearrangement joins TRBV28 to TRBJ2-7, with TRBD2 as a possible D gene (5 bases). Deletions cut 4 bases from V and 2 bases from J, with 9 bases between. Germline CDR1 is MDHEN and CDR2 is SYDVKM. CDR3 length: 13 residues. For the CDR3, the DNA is TGTGCCAGCAGTTCCGCTAGCCCCTACGAGCAGTACTTC. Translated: CASSSASPYEQYF.

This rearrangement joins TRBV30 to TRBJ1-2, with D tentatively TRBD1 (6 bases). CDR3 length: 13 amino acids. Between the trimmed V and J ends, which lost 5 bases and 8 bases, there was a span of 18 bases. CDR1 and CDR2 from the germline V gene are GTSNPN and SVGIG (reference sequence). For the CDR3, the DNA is TGTGCCTGGGACGGGCGGGGGCCGGGAGGCTACACCTTC. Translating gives CAWDGRGPGGYTF.

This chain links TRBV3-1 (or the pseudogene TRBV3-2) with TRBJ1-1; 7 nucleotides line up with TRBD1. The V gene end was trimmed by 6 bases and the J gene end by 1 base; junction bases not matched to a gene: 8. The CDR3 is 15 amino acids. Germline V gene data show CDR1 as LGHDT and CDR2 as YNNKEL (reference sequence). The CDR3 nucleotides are TGTGCCAGCAGTTCAAGGGGGACAGCGAACACTGAAGCTTTCTTT. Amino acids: CASSSRGTANTEAFF.

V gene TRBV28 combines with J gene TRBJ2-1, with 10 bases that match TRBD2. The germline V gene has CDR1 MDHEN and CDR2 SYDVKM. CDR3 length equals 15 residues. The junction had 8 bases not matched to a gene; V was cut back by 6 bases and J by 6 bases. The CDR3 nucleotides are TGTGCCAGCAGGAGGACGGGACTAGCGTCCAATGAGCAGTTCTTC. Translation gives CASRRTGLASNEQFF.

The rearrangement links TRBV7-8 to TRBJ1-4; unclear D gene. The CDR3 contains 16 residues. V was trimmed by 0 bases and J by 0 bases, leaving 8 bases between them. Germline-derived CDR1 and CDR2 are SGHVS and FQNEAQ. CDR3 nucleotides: TGTGCCAGCAGCTTAGCAGGCGGGGCAACTAATGAAAAACTGTTTTTT. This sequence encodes CASSLAGGATNEKLFF.

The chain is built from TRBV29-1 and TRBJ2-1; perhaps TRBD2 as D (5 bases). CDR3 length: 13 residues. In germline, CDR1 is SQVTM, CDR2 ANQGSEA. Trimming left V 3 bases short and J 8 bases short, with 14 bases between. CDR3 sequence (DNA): TGCAGCGTTGAGCTAGCCCGGGGTCATGAGCAGTTCTTC. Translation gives CSVELARGHEQFF.

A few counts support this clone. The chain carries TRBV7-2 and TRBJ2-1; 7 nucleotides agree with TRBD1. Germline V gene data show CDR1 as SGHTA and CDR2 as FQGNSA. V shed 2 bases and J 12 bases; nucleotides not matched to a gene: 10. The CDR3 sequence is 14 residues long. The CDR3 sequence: CASSLMRGQTAQFF. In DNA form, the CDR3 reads TGTGCCAGCAGCTTAATGAGGGGGCAGACGGCGCAGTTCTTC.

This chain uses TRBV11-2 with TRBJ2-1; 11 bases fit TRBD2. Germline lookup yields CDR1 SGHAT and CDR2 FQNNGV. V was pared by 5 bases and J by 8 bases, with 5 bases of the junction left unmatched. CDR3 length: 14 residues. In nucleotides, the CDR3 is TGTGCCAGCAGCCAGACTAGCGGGACCGATGAGCAGTTCTTC. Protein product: CASSQTSGTDEQFF.

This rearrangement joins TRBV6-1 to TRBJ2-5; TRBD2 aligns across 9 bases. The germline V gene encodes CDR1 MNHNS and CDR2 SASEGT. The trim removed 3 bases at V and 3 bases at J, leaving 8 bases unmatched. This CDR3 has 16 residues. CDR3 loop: CASSDSAGGPKETQYF. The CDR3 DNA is TGTGCCAGCAGTGATTCGGCGGGAGGGCCTAAAGAGACCCAGTACTTC.

The CDR3 spells CASTGQVTHGYTF. In nucleotides, the CDR3 is TGTGCCAGCACCGGCCAGGTTACTCATGGCTACACCTTC. The J gene is TRBJ1-2, the V gene TRBV6-5; D unclear. Germline CDR1 and CDR2: MNHEY and SVGAGI. The CDR3 has 13 amino acids. V lost 7 bases to trimming and J lost 6 bases, with 15 bases between them.